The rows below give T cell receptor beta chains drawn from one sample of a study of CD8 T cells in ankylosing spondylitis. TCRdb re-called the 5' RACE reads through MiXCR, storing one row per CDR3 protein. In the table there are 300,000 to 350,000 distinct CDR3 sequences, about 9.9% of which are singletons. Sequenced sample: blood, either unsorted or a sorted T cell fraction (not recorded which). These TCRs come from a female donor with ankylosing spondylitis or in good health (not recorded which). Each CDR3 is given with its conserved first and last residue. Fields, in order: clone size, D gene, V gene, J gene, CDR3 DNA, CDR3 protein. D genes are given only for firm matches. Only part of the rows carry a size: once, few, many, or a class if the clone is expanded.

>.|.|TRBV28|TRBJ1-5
TGTGCCACCATCCCGGTGGGCTGGGGCCCATATCAGCCCCAGCATTTT
CATIPVGWGPYQPQHF
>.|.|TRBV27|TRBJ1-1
TGTGCCAGCAGTCCCCTTACAGGGAGGATCACTGAAGCTTTCTTT
CASSPLTGRITEAFF
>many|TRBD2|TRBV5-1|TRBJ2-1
TGCGCCAGCAGCCACGCCAGCGGGAGCTCCTACAATGAGCAGTTCTTC
CASSHASGSSYNEQFF
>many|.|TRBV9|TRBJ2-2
TGTGCCAGCAGCGTATCTGGGCCGTTAACCGGGGAGCTGTTTTTT
CASSVSGPLTGELFF
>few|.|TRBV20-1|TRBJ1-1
TGCAGTGCTAGATCCGCGGACGGTAACACTGAAGCTTTCTTT
CSARSADGNTEAFF
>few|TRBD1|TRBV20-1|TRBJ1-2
TGCAGTGCTGACAAGGCTGGGACAGGGGTTCGAGACTATGGCTACACCTTC
CSADKAGTGVRDYGYTF
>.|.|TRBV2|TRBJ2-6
TGTGCCAGCAGTGAGTTTGGTTTTCGATCCTCCTCTGGGGCCAACGTCCTGACTTTC
CASSEFGFRSSSGANVLTF
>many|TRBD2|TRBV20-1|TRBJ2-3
TGCAGTGTCAAGACTAGCGGAGCTAGCACAGATACGCAGTATTTT
CSVKTSGASTDTQYF
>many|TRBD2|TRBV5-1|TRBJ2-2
TGCGCCAGCAGCTCCCTAGCGGGAGGGCTGGACGGGGAGCTGTTTTTT
CASSSLAGGLDGELFF
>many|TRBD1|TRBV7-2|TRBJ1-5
TGTGCCAGCAGCTTAGACAGGGGGCTTCCGAATCAGCCCCAGCATTTT
CASSLDRGLPNQPQHF
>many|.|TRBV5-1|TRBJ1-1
TGCGCCAGCAGCTTGGGCCGGGCCAGGAACACTGAAGCTTTCTTT
CASSLGRARNTEAFF
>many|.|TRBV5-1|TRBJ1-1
TGCGCCAGCAGCCCCCAAGGGGGATTGAACACTGAAGCTTTCTTT
CASSPQGGLNTEAFF
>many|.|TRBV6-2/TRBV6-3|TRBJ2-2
TGTGCCAGCAGTAATCCCGGGGAGCTGTTTTTT
CASSNPGELFF
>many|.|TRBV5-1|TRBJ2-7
TGCGCCAGTTCCCCCTATTCGGGGTACGAGCAGTACTTC
CASSPYSGYEQYF
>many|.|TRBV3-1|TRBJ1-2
TGTGCCAGCAGCCAAGTTGATGGCTACACCTTC
CASSQVDGYTF
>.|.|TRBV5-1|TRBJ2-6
TGCGCCAGCAGCGGGGAGGTGGCTGGGGCCAACGTCCTGACTTTC
CASSGEVAGANVLTF
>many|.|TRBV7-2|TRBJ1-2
TGTGCCAGCAGCCCTCTTAAACACGATAACTATGGCTACACCTTC
CASSPLKHDNYGYTF
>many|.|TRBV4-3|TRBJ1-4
TGCGCCAGCAGCCCGGGGGGGTCATCGGAGGGCCCCTCAACTAATGAAAAACTGTTTTTT
CASSPGGSSEGPSTNEKLFF
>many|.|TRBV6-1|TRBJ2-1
TGTGCCAGCCGACGGACGGATGCATTGCGGACATCCTCCTACAATGAGCAGTTCTTC
CASRRTDALRTSSYNEQFF
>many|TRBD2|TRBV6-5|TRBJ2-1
TGTGCCAGCAGTTTCCCACTAGCGGGAGCAATATCCTACAATGAGCAGTTCTTC
CASSFPLAGAISYNEQFF
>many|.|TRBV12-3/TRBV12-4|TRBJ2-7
TGTGCCAGCAGTCGTTTAAGACAGGACTACGAGCAGTACTTC
CASSRLRQDYEQYF
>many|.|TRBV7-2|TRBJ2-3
TGTGCCAGCAGCTCGTTAATGCCGGGTAGCAGTGGTACGCAGTATTTT
CASSSLMPGSSGTQYF
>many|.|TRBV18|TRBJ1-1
TGTGCCAGCGCCTTAGAAGGTGAAGCTTTCTTT
CASALEGEAFF
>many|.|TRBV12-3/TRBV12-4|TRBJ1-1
TGTGCCAGCAGTCTCAGGGTCGGGATGAACACTGAAGCTTTCTTT
CASSLRVGMNTEAFF
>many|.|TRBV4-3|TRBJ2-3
TGCGCCAGCAGCCAAGAGGGGCAGGGCCCAGATACGCAGTATTTT
CASSQEGQGPDTQYF
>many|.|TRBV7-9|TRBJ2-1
TGTGCCAGCAGCTTAGCGGGGGGGCGCCAGCAGTTCTTC
CASSLAGGRQQFF
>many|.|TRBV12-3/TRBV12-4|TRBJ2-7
TGTGCCAGCCAGGTGAAGGGAACCTACGAGCAGTACTTC
CASQVKGTYEQYF
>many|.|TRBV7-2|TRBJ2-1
TGTGCCAGCAGCTTTACAGAGAACTCCTACAATGAGCAGTTCTTC
CASSFTENSYNEQFF
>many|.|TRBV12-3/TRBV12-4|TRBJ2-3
TGTGCCAGCAGTACCCTCAGGGGAAGGGGCACAGATACGCAGTATTTT
CASSTLRGRGTDTQYF
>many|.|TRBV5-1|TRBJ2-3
TGCGCCAGCATGGAGAACACAGATACGCAGTATTTT
CASMENTDTQYF